This TCR beta chain was found in a study of blood T cell repertoires in COVID-19. CDR3 length: 13 amino acids. V was shortened by 5 bases and J by 1 base, with 8 bases between the two germline ends. Per the germline V gene, CDR1 is SGHDN and CDR2 is FVKESK. Allocation to cohorts depended on clinical history reported by the participants. Original data processing: Counts of nucleated cells, estimated from reference gene primer amplification, were obtained. TCRdb's table, derived via immunoSEQ multiplex PCR, lists solely in-frame clones and lacks some. Clonal size and the V and J genes are those of that table, whereas D and trimming came from the DNA. The repertoire consists of 200,000 to 250,000 clones, with around 89% occurring once and the leading ten covering about 4%.

The sample consisted of PBMCs or T cells enriched from blood (not recorded which). The rearrangement joins TRBV14 to TRBJ1-1, with D perhaps TRBD1 (6 bases). The clonotype originates from a woman aged 30 to 39 who had recovered from COVID-19. CDR3 residues: CASSGGQNTEAFF. The CDR3, as DNA: TGTGCCAGCAGCGGGGGACAGAACACTGAAGCTTTCTTT.